Following are 19 T cell receptor beta chains from one sample sequenced in a study of blood T cell repertoires in COVID-19. The data were produced by immunoSEQ multiplex PCR, yet TCRdb's version contains in-frame clones alone and is incomplete. The table has roughly 250,000 clones, more than 80% seen once. Sequences were obtained from PBMCs or T cells enriched from blood (not recorded which). Receptors originate from a man aged 45-60 years who had been exposed to COVID-19.

The chain joins TRBV6-6 to TRBJ1-4; TRBD1 might be the D (6 bases). From germline, CDR1 is MNHNY and CDR2 SVGAGI (reference sequence). This CDR3 contains 17 residues. The ends were cut back, 6 bases at V and 3 bases at J, with 20 bases in the middle. CDR3 residues: CASRRTIGGGANEKLFF. The CDR3, as DNA: TGTGCCAGCAGGCGAACTATCGGAGGGGGGGCTAATGAAAAACTGTTTTTT.

This clone was seen once. The chain has TRBV10-3 and TRBJ1-1; D possibly corresponds to TRBD1 (5 bases). V was shortened by 5 bases and J by 1 base, with 8 bases between the two germline ends. Germline CDR1 is ENHRY and CDR2 is SYGVKD. The CDR3 runs to 13 residues. CDR3 protein: CAISPQGNTEAFF. Written as DNA, the CDR3 is TGTGCCATCAGTCCTCAGGGGAACACTGAAGCTTTCTTT.

V is TRBV6-5 and J is TRBJ2-5, with D hard to call. Deletions cut 7 bases from V and 0 bases from J, with 6 bases between. Germline V gene data show CDR1 as MNHEY and CDR2 as SVGAGI. This CDR3 comprises 12 residues. The CDR3 is CASNGNQETQYF. Written as DNA, the CDR3 is TGTGCCAGCAATGGCAACCAAGAGACCCAGTACTTC.

A word on this clone: One junction end disagrees with the germline gene, perhaps due to a read error. The V gene is TRBV5-5, the J gene TRBJ1-4, with D hard to call. Germline values: CDR1 SGHKS, CDR2 YYEKEE (reference sequence). CDR3 size: 13 residues. This CDR3 is CASSLDGVGSGDF. CDR3 in DNA: TGTGCCAGCAGCTTGGACGGGGTGGGGAGCGGGGATTTT.

The chain couples TRBV9 to TRBJ1-4, with D possibly TRBD1 on 5 matching bases. V was clipped by 0 bases and J by 5 bases, with 11 bases between them. Germline V lookup: CDR1 SGDLS, CDR2 YYNGEE. There are 15 residues in the CDR3. The CDR3 sequence is CASSVDRGTNEKLFF. Here the CDR3 DNA reads TGTGCCAGCAGCGTAGATCGGGGGACGAATGAAAAACTGTTTTTT.

The chain combines TRBV29-1 with TRBJ2-7; TRBD1 is a possible D gene (6 bases). Germline V CDR1 and CDR2: SQVTM, ANQGSEA. The CDR3 length is 13 residues. The V gene lost 3 bases and the J gene lost 5 bases, with 14 bases spanning the gap. The CDR3 DNA is TGCAGCGTTGACAGTAACAGGGACCACGAGCAGTACTTC. Its translation: CSVDSNRDHEQYF.

The chain joins TRBV14 to TRBJ1-1; TRBD1 might be the D (5 bases). The germline CDR1 and CDR2 sequences are SGHDN and FVKESK. V lost 3 bases to trimming and J lost 3 bases, with 8 bases between them. CDR3 length: 13 amino acids. The CDR3 region has the DNA TGTGCCAGCAGCCATAGACAGTACACTGAAGCTTTCTTT. It is translated as CASSHRQYTEAFF.

The V call is TRBV7-9, the J call TRBJ1-1, with TRBD1 matching over 7 bases. CDR1 SEHNR and CDR2 FQNEAQ come from the germline V gene (reference sequence). This CDR3 is 14 amino acids long. Germline trimming cut 5 bases from V and 5 bases from J; bases unmatched to any gene: 8. CDR3: CASSRQGILTEAFF. In DNA, the CDR3 is TGTGCCAGCAGCCGACAGGGTATATTAACTGAAGCTTTCTTT.

This clone was detected once. The chain combines TRBV27 with TRBJ2-5, with 7 bases matching TRBD1. The CDR3 runs 15 residues. CDR1 is MNHEY, CDR2 SMNVEV, per germline (reference sequence). The V and J ends lost 0 bases and 2 bases, in that order; junction bases with no gene match: 3. The CDR3 here is CASSLSGQRQETQYF. The CDR3, as DNA: TGTGCCAGCAGTTTATCGGGACAGCGGCAAGAGACCCAGTACTTC.

The rearrangement links TRBV5-1 to TRBJ2-2; D remains ambiguous. Trimming left V 5 bases short and J 6 bases short, with 14 bases between. CDR1 and CDR2 (germline): SGHRS, YFSETQ. The CDR3 covers 14 residues. The DNA for the CDR3 is TGCGCCAGCAGTTTCGGTAGTGTTGCCGGGGAGCTGTTTTTT. It specifies CASSFGSVAGELFF.

The chain combines TRBV5-5 with TRBJ1-2, with 9 bases identical to TRBD1. Germline V lookup: CDR1 SGHKS, CDR2 YYEKEE (reference sequence). The trim removed 4 bases at V and 8 bases at J, leaving 9 bases unmatched. The CDR3 runs to 14 residues. This CDR3 reads CASSRGQGSKGYTF. The DNA of the CDR3 is TGTGCCAGCAGCAGGGGACAGGGATCCAAGGGCTACACCTTC.

The V and J genes are TRBV15 and TRBJ1-2, with D unresolved. V shed 0 bases and J shed 4 bases, with 6 bases lying between them. The CDR3 is 13 amino acids. Germline loops: CDR1 LNHNV, CDR2 YYDKDF (reference sequence). CDR3: CATSRDLRYGYTF. CDR3 coding DNA: TGTGCCACCAGCAGAGATCTGCGCTATGGCTACACCTTC.

V usage is TRBV7-9 and J usage is TRBJ1-4; D gene ambiguous. CDR3 length equals 15 residues. Deletions cut 5 bases from V and 10 bases from J, with 20 bases between. Germline lookup yields CDR1 SEHNR and CDR2 FQNEAQ (reference sequence). CDR3 in amino acids: CASSPSNTQGGKLFF. As DNA, the CDR3 is TGTGCCAGCAGCCCATCCAACACGCAAGGAGGAAAACTGTTTTTT.

V gene TRBV7-9 combines with J gene TRBJ2-6; D unclear. The germline CDR1 and CDR2 sequences are SEHNR and FQNEAQ (reference sequence). There are 15 residues in the CDR3. V shed 1 base and J shed 4 bases, with 8 bases lying between them. The CDR3 DNA is TGTGCCAGCAGCTTAGTCTGGCCCGGGGCCAACGTCCTGACTTTC. Translated: CASSLVWPGANVLTF. Supplemented by reference TRBV7-9 and TRBJ2-6, the full variable domain reads DTGVSQNPRHKITKRGQNVTFRCDPISEHNRLYWYRQTLGQGPEFLTYFQNEAQLEKSRLLSDRFSAERPKGSFSTLEIQRTEQGDSAMYLCASSLVWPGANVLTFGAGSRLTVL.

The chain joins TRBV11-1 to TRBJ2-1; 10 positions match TRBD2. The CDR3 extends over 16 amino acids. Looked up from germline, CDR1 is SGHAT and CDR2 is FQDESV (reference sequence). V shed 3 bases, J shed 4 bases, and the junction held 6 bases outside the gene matches. The CDR3 loop is CASSFQLAGSYNEQFF. Written as DNA, the CDR3 is TGTGCCAGCAGCTTCCAACTAGCGGGGAGTTACAATGAGCAGTTCTTC.

V gene TRBV5-4 combines with J gene TRBJ2-1, with 10 bases matching TRBD2. This CDR3 is built from 18 residues. Germline CDR1 and CDR2: SGHNT and YYREEE (reference sequence). The V segment lost 3 bases and the J segment 2 bases; nucleotides outside the gene matches: 11. The CDR3 nucleotides read TGTGCCAGCAGCTCCGGAGGGCTAGCGGGGGACACCTACAATGAGCAGTTCTTC. It codes for CASSSGGLAGDTYNEQFF.

The V call is TRBV6-1, the J call TRBJ1-5, with a tentative D call TRBD1 (6 bases). CDR1 is MNHNS, CDR2 SASEGT, per germline. This CDR3 is 13 amino acids long. V lost 1 base to trimming and J lost 6 bases, with 7 bases between them. DNA for the CDR3: TGTGCCAGCAGTGAAGAACAGGGTCAGCCCCAGCATTTT. Its protein is CASSEEQGQPQHF.

For this clone: The same CDR3 arises from other DNA sequences in this sample as well. The V call is TRBV2, the J call TRBJ1-5, with D perhaps TRBD1 (5 bases). Germline V gene lookup returns CDR1 SNHLY and CDR2 FYNNEI. The ends were cut back, 1 base at V and 2 bases at J, with 6 bases in the middle. CDR3 length: 14 amino acids. This chain's CDR3 is CASSEVGGNQPQHF. CDR3 nucleotide sequence: TGTGCCAGCAGTGAAGTAGGGGGCAATCAGCCCCAGCATTTT.

The chain employs TRBV30 and TRBJ1-6; 7 bases are a match to TRBD1. V shed 0 bases and J 10 bases; nucleotides not matched to a gene: 6. The germline V gene encodes CDR1 GTSNPN and CDR2 SVGIG (reference sequence). This CDR3 is built from 14 residues. The chain's CDR3 is CAWSVVRGRSPLHF. The DNA of the CDR3 is TGTGCCTGGAGTGTAGTCAGGGGGAGGTCACCCCTCCACTTT.